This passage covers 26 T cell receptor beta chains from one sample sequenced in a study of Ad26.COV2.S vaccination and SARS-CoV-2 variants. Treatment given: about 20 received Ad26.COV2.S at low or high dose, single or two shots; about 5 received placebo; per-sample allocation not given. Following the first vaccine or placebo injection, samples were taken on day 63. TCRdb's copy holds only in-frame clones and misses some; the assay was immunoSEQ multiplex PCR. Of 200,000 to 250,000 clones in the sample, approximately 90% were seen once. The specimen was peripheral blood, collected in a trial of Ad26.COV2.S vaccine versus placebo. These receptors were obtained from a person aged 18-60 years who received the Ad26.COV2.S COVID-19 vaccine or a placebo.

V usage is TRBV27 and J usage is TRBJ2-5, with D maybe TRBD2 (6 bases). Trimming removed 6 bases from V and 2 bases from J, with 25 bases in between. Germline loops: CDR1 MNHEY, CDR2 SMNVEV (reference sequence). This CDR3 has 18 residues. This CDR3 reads CASSSRRSSGLMQETQYF. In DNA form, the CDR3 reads TGTGCCAGCAGCTCCCGTAGAAGTAGCGGCCTTATGCAAGAGACCCAGTACTTC.

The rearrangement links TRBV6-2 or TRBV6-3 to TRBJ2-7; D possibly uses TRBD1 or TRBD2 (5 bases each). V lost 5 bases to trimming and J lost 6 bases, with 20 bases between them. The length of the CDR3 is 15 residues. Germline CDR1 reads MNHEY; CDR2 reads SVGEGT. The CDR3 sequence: CASSEGPAGRSEQYF. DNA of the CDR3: TGTGCCAGCAGTGAGGGACCGGCAGGACGGAGCGAGCAGTACTTC.

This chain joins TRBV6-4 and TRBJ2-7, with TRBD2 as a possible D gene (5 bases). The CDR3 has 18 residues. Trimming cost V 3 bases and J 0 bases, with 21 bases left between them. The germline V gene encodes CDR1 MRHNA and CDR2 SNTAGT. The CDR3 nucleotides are TGTGCCAGCAGTGATACCCCGACGAGGACTCCCTTCTCCTACGAGCAGTACTTC. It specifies CASSDTPTRTPFSYEQYF.

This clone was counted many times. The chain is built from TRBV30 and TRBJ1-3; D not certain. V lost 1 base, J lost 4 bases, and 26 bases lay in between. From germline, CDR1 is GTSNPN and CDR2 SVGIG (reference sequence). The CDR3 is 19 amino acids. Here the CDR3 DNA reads TGTGCCTGGAGTGCGGGATACCGCCACCGCAACTCTGTAGGAAACACCATATATTTT. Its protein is CAWSAGYRHRNSVGNTIYF.

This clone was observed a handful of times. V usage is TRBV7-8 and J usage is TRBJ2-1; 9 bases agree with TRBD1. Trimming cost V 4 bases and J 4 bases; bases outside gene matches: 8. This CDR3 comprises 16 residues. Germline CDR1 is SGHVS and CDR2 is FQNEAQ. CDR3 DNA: TGTGCCAGCAGCTCAATCCGGGACAGGGATTACAATGAGCAGTTCTTC. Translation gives CASSSIRDRDYNEQFF.

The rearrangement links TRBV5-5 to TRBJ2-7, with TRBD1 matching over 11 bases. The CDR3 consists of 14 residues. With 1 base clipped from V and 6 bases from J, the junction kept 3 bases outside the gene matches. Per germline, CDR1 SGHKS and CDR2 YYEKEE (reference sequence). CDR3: CASSLSGTGGEQYF. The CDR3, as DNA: TGTGCCAGCAGCTTGTCCGGGACAGGGGGCGAGCAGTACTTC.

CDR3 sequence reads: CASSRDRVGYGYTF. For the CDR3, the DNA is TGTGCCAGCAGTAGGGACAGGGTGGGCTATGGCTACACCTTC. The chain has TRBV6-5 and TRBJ1-2; TRBD1 aligns across 9 bases. Germline V gene sequence: CDR1 MNHEY, CDR2 SVGAGI. This CDR3 has 14 residues. The V segment lost 5 bases and the J segment 4 bases; nucleotides outside the gene matches: 5.

DNA of the CDR3: TGTGCCAGCAGTTTACCACGACAGGGGGCTGAAGCTTTCTTT. This translates into CASSLPRQGAEAFF. The chain links TRBV28 to TRBJ1-1; 9 bases map to TRBD1. The CDR3 is 14 amino acids. J gave up 6 bases and V 2 bases, and 4 bases lay outside the gene matches. The germline gives CDR1 MDHEN, CDR2 SYDVKM.

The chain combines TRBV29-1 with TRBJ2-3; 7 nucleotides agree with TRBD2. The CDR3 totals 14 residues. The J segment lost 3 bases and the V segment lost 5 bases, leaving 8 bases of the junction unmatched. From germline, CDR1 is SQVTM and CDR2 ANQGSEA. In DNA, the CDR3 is TGCAGCGTTCAGGGCGGGAGAAGGACAGATACGCAGTATTTT. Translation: CSVQGGRRTDTQYF.

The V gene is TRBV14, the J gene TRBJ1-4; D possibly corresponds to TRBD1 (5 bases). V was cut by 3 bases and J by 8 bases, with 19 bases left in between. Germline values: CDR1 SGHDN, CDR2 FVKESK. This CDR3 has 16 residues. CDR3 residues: CASSQAIGGLGEKLFF. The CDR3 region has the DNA TGTGCCAGCAGCCAGGCGATCGGGGGTTTAGGGGAAAAACTGTTTTTT.

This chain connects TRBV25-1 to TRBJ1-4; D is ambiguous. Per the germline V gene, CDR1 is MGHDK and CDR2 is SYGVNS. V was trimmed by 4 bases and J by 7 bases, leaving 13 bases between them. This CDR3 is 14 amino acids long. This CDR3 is CASSGGVIGEKLFF. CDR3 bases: TGTGCCAGCAGTGGGGGAGTTATAGGTGAAAAACTGTTTTTT.

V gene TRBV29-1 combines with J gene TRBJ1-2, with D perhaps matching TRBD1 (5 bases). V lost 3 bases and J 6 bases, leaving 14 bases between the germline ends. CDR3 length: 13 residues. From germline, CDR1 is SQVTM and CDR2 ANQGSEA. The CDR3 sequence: CSVEGPGLNGYTF. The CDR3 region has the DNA TGCAGCGTTGAGGGCCCAGGGCTAAATGGCTACACCTTC.

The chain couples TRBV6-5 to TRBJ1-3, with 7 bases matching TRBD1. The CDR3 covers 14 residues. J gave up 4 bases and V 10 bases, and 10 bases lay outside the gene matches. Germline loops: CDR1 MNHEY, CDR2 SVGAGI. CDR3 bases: TGTGCCATCGTCGACAGGGCGGGAGGAAACACCATATATTTT. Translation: CAIVDRAGGNTIYF.

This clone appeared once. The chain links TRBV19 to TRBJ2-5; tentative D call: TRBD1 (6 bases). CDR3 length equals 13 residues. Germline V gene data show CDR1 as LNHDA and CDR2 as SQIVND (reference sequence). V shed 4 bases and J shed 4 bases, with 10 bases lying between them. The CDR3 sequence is CASSTQGGETQYF. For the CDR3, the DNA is TGTGCCAGTAGTACACAGGGTGGAGAGACCCAGTACTTC.

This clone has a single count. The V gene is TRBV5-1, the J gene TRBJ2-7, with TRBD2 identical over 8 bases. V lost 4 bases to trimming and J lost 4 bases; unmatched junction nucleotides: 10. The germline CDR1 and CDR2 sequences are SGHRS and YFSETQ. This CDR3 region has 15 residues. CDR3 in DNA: TGCGCCAGCAGCCCCCGCAGCGGGGGCCCATACGAGCAGTACTTC. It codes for CASSPRSGGPYEQYF.

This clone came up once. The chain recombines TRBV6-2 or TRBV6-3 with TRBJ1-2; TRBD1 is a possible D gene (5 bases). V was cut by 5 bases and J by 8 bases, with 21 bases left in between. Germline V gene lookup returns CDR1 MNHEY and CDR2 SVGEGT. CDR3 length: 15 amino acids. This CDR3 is CASSQTSSTGGGYTF. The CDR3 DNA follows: TGTGCCAGCAGTCAAACCTCTTCAACAGGAGGGGGCTACACCTTC.

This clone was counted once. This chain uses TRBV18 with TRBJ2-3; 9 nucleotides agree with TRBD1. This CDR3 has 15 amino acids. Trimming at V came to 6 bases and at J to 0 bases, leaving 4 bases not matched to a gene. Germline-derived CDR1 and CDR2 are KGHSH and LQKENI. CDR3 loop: CASSPGQGSTDTQYF. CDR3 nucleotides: TGTGCCAGCTCTCCGGGACAGGGCAGCACAGATACGCAGTATTTT.

CDR3 protein: CATSRETGLGQPQHF. The CDR3 nucleotides are TGTGCCACCAGCAGAGAGACAGGGCTCGGTCAGCCCCAGCATTTT. This sequence joins TRBV15 and TRBJ1-5, with TRBD1 matching over 7 bases. The CDR3 is made up of 15 amino acids. V gave up 0 bases and J gave up 6 bases; unmatched junction bases: 5. Germline values: CDR1 LNHNV, CDR2 YYDKDF (reference sequence).

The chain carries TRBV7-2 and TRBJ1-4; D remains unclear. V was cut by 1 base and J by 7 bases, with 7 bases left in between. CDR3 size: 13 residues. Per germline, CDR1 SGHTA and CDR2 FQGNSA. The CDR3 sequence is CASSLGLGEKLFF. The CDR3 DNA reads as TGTGCCAGCAGCTTAGGCTTGGGTGAAAAACTGTTTTTT.

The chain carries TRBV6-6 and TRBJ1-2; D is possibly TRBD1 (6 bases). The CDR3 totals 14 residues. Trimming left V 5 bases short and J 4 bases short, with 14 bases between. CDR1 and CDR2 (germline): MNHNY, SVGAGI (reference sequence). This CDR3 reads CASSPGGASYGYTF. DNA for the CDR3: TGTGCCAGCAGTCCTGGGGGGGCTTCCTATGGCTACACCTTC.

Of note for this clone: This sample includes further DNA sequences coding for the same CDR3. The CDR3 loop is CASSIGPTDTQYF. The CDR3 coding sequence is TGTGCCAGTAGTATCGGCCCCACAGATACGCAGTATTTT. The J gene is TRBJ2-3, the V gene TRBV19; D gene uncertain. Germline loops: CDR1 LNHDA, CDR2 SQIVND (reference sequence). V gave up 3 bases and J gave up 2 bases, with 6 bases separating them. This CDR3 has 13 amino acids.

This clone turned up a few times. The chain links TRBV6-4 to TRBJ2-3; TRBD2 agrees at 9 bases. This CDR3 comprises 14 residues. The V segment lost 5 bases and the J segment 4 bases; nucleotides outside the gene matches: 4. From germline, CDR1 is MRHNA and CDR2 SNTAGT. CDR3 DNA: TGTGCCAGCAGTCCGGGACTAGCATCAGATACGCAGTATTTT. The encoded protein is CASSPGLASDTQYF.

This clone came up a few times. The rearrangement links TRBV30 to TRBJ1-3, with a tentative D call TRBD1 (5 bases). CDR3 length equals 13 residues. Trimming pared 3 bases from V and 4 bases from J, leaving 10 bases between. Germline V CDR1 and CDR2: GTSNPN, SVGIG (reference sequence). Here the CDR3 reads CAWSATGGNTIYF. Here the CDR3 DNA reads TGTGCCTGGAGCGCTACAGGCGGAAACACCATATATTTT.

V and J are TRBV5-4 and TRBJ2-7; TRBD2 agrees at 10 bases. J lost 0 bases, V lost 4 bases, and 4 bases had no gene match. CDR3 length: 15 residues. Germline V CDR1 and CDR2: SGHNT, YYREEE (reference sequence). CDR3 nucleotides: TGTGCCAGCAGCCTTAGCGGGGGGACCTCCTACGAGCAGTACTTC. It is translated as CASSLSGGTSYEQYF.

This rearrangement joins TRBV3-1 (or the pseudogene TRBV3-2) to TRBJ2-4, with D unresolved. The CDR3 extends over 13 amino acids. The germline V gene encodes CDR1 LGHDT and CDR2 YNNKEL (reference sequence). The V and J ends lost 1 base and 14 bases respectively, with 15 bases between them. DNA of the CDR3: TGTGCCAGCAGCCAAGGGGAAAGGCGAAAAGAGTACTTC. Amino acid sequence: CASSQGERRKEYF.

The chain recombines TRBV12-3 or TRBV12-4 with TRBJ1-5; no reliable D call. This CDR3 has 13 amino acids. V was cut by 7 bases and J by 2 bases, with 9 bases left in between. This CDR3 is CASTKGGNQPQHF. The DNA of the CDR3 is TGTGCCAGCACCAAGGGAGGCAATCAGCCCCAGCATTTT.